The clone carrying this TCR beta chain has more than one count but fewer than ten. Its antigen is undetermined. The entry originates in a study of CD8+CD57+ T cells in acquired aplastic anemia. Study as a whole: Sorted CD4+ and CD8+ cell DNA averaged about 3.5 ug.

CDR3 and TCR beta VDJ profiling relied on a genomic DNA template. One entry per CDR3 protein results from TCRdb running MiXCR on the reads. The table lists 200,000 to 250,000 distinct CDR3 sequences, about 62% of them singletons. Before being chosen for sequencing, patients had shown CD8+CD57+ cell expansion by flow cytometry. A severe acquired aplastic anemia diagnosis applied to all patients. Germline V lookup: CDR1 SNHLY, CDR2 FYNNEI. This CDR3 spans 13 amino acids. V was pared by 10 bases and J by 9 bases, with 16 bases between. Study-wide findings and caveats: Both patients and controls carried the same twenty-nine CD8+ CDR3 sequences. Patients were compared with controls for CD8+ Simpson's diversity, and no significant difference emerged.

The sample was sorted CD4+, CD8+, or CD8+CD57+ T cells (not recorded which) from PBMCs. V usage is TRBV2 and J usage is TRBJ1-6, with a tentative D call TRBD1 (5 bases). This TCR was recovered from a human donor with aplastic anemia. CDR3 region: CAIPGQGASPLHF. The CDR3 nucleotides read TGTGCCATCCCCGGGCAGGGCGCTTCACCCCTCCACTTT.